The count of the clone carrying this T cell receptor beta chain is one. The sample belongs to a study of cytomegalovirus exposure and HLA in healthy donors. The CDR3 loop spans 12 amino acids. Germline CDR1 reads LNHDA; CDR2 reads SQIVND (reference sequence). V shed 8 bases, J shed 7 bases, and the junction held 4 bases outside the gene matches. PCR amplification relied on 60 Vbeta primers (plus 13 Jbeta primers). This table comes from immunoSEQ multiplex PCR, and its TCRdb copy is limited to in-frame clones, with some not included. The table includes 95,000 to 150,000 clones, roughly 82% detected once.

Material: PBMCs. This chain connects TRBV19 to TRBJ2-1; 8 positions match TRBD1. This clonotype was obtained from a woman in her thirties or forties in good health and CMV-seropositive. CDR3 coding DNA: TGTGCCAGTGGACAGGGTTGGAATGAGCAGTTCTTC. Residues: CASGQGWNEQFF.